This entry concerns a single TCR beta chain. Its antigen is still unknown. TCRdb keeps only in-frame clones here, not all; method: immunoSEQ multiplex PCR. The sample consists of about 150,000 clones, approximately 87% of them appearing once. This record belongs to a study of T cell responses to AZD1222 COVID-19 vaccine. Points from the study as a whole: Increases in Spike-specific TCR breadth and depth were seen after two AZD1222 doses. Targeting of unmutated variant regions was reportedly seen in nearly half of spike-specific TCRs. Donors in the cohort were predominantly white British and more often female, and clonal diversity was possibly underestimated.

Germline V CDR1 and CDR2: SGDLS, YYNGEE. V shed 3 bases and J shed 5 bases, with 17 bases lying between them. The length of the CDR3 is 16 residues. The receptor was isolated from an adult in good health. This specimen was peripheral blood, taken on day 0 of MenACWY control vaccination. V usage is TRBV9 and J usage is TRBJ2-2; the D gene could be TRBD1 or TRBD2 (6 bases each). CDR3 residues: CASSAGANVATGELFF. The DNA for the CDR3 is TGTGCCAGCAGCGCGGGGGCCAATGTAGCGACCGGGGAGCTGTTTTTT.